These 2 T cell receptor beta chains share one sample of origin, sequenced in a study of technical replicates of blood from a handful of donors. Repertoires were generated with immunoSEQ multiplex PCR, while TCRdb's copy carries only in-frame clones and drops some. The data hold 50,000 to 55,000 clones, with 85% to 90% observed a single time. Sequenced input: PBMCs. These TCRs come from a human donor in good health. Some clones in this sample may be carry-over from other donors' samples.

This rearrangement joins TRBV19 to TRBJ1-2; D remains unclear. V gave up 1 base and J gave up 8 bases, with 17 bases separating them. Germline V CDR1 and CDR2: LNHDA, SQIVND (reference sequence). The CDR3 runs to 15 residues. CDR3: CASSIVQKHIEGYTF. In nucleotides, the CDR3 is TGTGCCAGTAGTATAGTACAGAAACATATAGAGGGCTACACCTTC.

The chain employs TRBV2 and TRBJ1-4; the match to TRBD1 covers 10 bases. V dropped 9 bases and J dropped 4; count of bases not matched to a gene: 5. This CDR3 spans 14 amino acids. The germline V gene encodes CDR1 SNHLY and CDR2 FYNNEI. CDR3 nucleotides: TGTGCCAGTAAGGGACAGGGGAATAATGAAAAACTGTTTTTT. Translating gives CASKGQGNNEKLFF.